This is a list of T cell receptor beta chains from one sample in a study of cytomegalovirus exposure and HLA in healthy donors. Generated by immunoSEQ multiplex PCR, the TCRdb table keeps only in-frame clones and is missing some. The sample yields about 190,000 clones, 81% seen once. The specimen was PBMCs. The receptors were gathered from a man aged 40-55 years in good health and CMV-seropositive. Both conserved end residues are part of each CDR3. D genes are given only for firm matches. Part of the rows lack a size; the others show once, few, many or a class for expanded clones.

TRBD2	.	TRBJ2-1	TRBV7-6	CASSLGGGLAGYNEQFF	TGTGCCAGCAGCTTAGGGGGGGGACTAGCGGGGTACAATGAGCAGTTCTTC
.	.	TRBJ2-2	TRBV21-1	CASSKGAGDQSGELFF	TGTGCCAGCAGCAAGGGGGCGGGAGATCAATCCGGGGAGCTGTTTTTT
TRBD2	.	TRBJ2-1	TRBV18	CASSPGVAGTYNEQFF	TGTGCCAGCTCACCAGGGGTAGCGGGGACCTACAATGAGCAGTTCTTC
TRBD1	.	TRBJ2-1	TRBV5-4	CASSNRQGIYNEQFF	TGTGCCAGCAGCAACCGACAGGGTATCTACAATGAGCAGTTCTTC
.	.	TRBJ2-5	TRBV7-9	CASSMTAVTSGETQYF	TGTGCCAGCAGCATGACAGCCGTGACATCTGGAGAGACCCAGTACTTC
.	few	TRBJ1-1	TRBV14	CASSQSRGNGAFF	TGTGCCAGCAGCCAGTCCAGGGGCAATGGAGCTTTCTTT
.	.	TRBJ2-2	TRBV6-1	CAIRGATDNTGELFF	TGTGCCATCAGGGGGGCGACAGATAACACCGGGGAGCTGTTTTTT
.	.	TRBJ2-3	TRBV11-3	CASSFRFSTDTQYF	TGTGCCAGCAGCTTCAGGTTTAGCACAGATACGCAGTATTTT
TRBD2	.	TRBJ2-5	TRBV6-6	CASSYLGLAGGGDQYF	TGTGCCAGCAGTTACCTGGGACTAGCGGGAGGGGGGGACCAGTACTTC
.	.	TRBJ1-4	TRBV4-1	CASSHQEGDEKLFF	TGCGCCAGCAGCCATCAAGAGGGGGATGAAAAACTGTTTTTT
TRBD1	.	TRBJ2-5	TRBV6-6	CASSSRTGDRETQYF	TGTGCCAGCAGCTCCCGGACAGGCGATCGGGAGACCCAGTACTTC
.	few	TRBJ2-3	TRBV27	CASSFTRGTQYF	TGTGCCAGCAGTTTTACCAGGGGTACGCAGTATTTT
TRBD2	.	TRBJ2-2	TRBV6-6	CASSRLAGGPTGELFF	TGTGCCAGCAGTCGACTAGCGGGAGGGCCTACCGGGGAGCTGTTTTTT
.	.	TRBJ1-6	TRBV30	CASNRALDSPLHF	TGTGCCTCTAACAGAGCCCTGGATTCACCCCTCCACTTT
TRBD1	.	TRBJ2-7	TRBV6-5	CASSYGAQGAYEQYF	TGTGCCAGCAGTTACGGGGCCCAGGGGGCTTACGAGCAGTACTTC
TRBD2	.	TRBJ2-1	TRBV14	CASSQDRRGDWGNEQFF	TGTGCCAGCAGCCAAGATAGGCGGGGGGACTGGGGTAATGAGCAGTTCTTC
.	.	TRBJ1-1	TRBV4-1	CASSQMRRNTEAFF	TGCGCCAGCAGCCAAATGCGGAGGAACACTGAAGCTTTCTTT
.	.	TRBJ1-2	TRBV2	CASGGNYGYTF	TGTGCCAGCGGAGGTAACTATGGCTACACCTTC
.	.	TRBJ2-5	TRBV18	CASSPLGGQETQYF	TGTGCCAGCTCACCACTGGGGGGCCAAGAGACCCAGTACTTC
TRBD1	.	TRBJ2-1	TRBV12-5	CASGLIQGPKFNEQFF	TGTGCTAGTGGTTTGATACAGGGGCCTAAATTCAATGAGCAGTTCTTC
.	few	TRBJ1-3	TRBV9	CASSVGRAERHSGNTIYF	TGTGCCAGCAGCGTAGGGCGGGCAGAAAGACACTCTGGAAACACCATATATTTT
TRBD1	.	TRBJ2-6	TRBV28	CASSIIGDSFFSGANVLTF	TGTGCCAGCAGCATAATAGGGGACAGTTTTTTCTCTGGGGCCAACGTCCTGACTTTC
.	.	TRBJ2-3	TRBV7-2	CASSLGVTSTDTQYF	TGTGCCAGCAGCTTAGGAGTCACGAGCACAGATACGCAGTATTTT
TRBD1	.	TRBJ1-1	TRBV29-1	CSADRGDTEAFF	TGCAGCGCTGACAGGGGTGACACTGAAGCTTTCTTT
.	.	TRBJ1-5	TRBV5-1	CASSLAGGSGQPQHF	TGCGCCAGCAGCTTGGCGGGAGGGAGCGGTCAGCCCCAGCATTTT
TRBD1	.	TRBJ1-5	TRBV23-1	CASSPPGTVYSNQPQHF	TGCGCCAGCAGCCCGCCGGGGACAGTTTATAGCAATCAGCCCCAGCATTTT
TRBD2	.	TRBJ2-1	TRBV4-3	CASSHEGWAGDEEQFF	TGCGCCAGCAGCCACGAGGGTTGGGCGGGAGATGAGGAGCAGTTCTTC
.	few	TRBJ1-1	TRBV5-4	CASTPTSSNTEAFF	TGTGCCAGCACCCCGACATCATCGAACACTGAAGCTTTCTTT
.	few	TRBJ2-5	TRBV11-2	CASSRGGKGETQYF	TGTGCCAGCAGCCGCGGGGGCAAGGGGGAGACCCAGTACTTC
TRBD2	.	TRBJ2-5	TRBV5-1	CASSDGTSGEGQETQYF	TGCGCCAGCAGCGACGGGACTAGCGGAGAGGGCCAAGAGACCCAGTACTTC
.	.	TRBJ2-7	TRBV7-5	CARSFHSGTGLYEQYF	TGTGCCAGAAGCTTCCATTCCGGGACAGGACTTTACGAGCAGTACTTC
.	.	TRBJ2-7	TRBV25-1	CASSVRPLYEQYF	TGTGCCAGCAGTGTTCGCCCCCTATACGAGCAGTACTTC
TRBD1	.	TRBJ1-1	TRBV6-1	CASSPQGGETEAFF	TGTGCCAGCAGCCCACAGGGGGGAGAGACTGAAGCTTTCTTT
.	.	TRBJ2-3	TRBV18	CASSPLPLASTDTQYF	TGTGCCAGCTCACCCCTCCCCCTAGCGAGCACAGATACGCAGTATTTT
.	.	TRBJ1-3	TRBV5-4	CASSFVPGNTIYF	TGTGCCAGCAGCTTCGTCCCTGGAAACACCATATATTTT
TRBD1	.	TRBJ1-5	TRBV4-1	CASSQERTGGLNQPQHF	TGCGCCAGCAGCCAAGAGAGAACAGGGGGCCTCAATCAGCCCCAGCATTTT
TRBD1	few	TRBJ1-1	TRBV4-1	CASSPTGAEAFF	TGCGCCAGCAGCCCCACAGGGGCAGAAGCTTTCTTT
TRBD2	.	TRBJ2-6	TRBV4-1	CASSRPSGGAISGANVLTF	TGCGCCAGCAGCCGCCCCTCGGGGGGGGCGATCTCTGGGGCCAACGTCCTGACTTTC
TRBD1	.	TRBJ2-7	TRBV4-3	CASSPHRGSYEQYF	TGCGCCAGCAGCCCCCACAGGGGTTCCTACGAGCAGTACTTC
.	.	TRBJ2-5	TRBV18	CASSPPGTGVQGTQYF	TGTGCCAGCTCACCACCCGGGACGGGAGTTCAAGGGACCCAGTACTTC
.	.	TRBJ2-6	TRBV9	CASSVVNGVSGANVLTF	TGTGCCAGCAGCGTAGTTAACGGAGTCTCTGGGGCCAACGTCCTGACTTTC
.	.	TRBJ2-7	TRBV6-5	CASKESAKAKQYF	TGTGCCAGCAAGGAGTCAGCTAAGGCAAAACAGTACTTC
TRBD1	.	TRBJ2-1	TRBV29-1	CSDLGTGYNEQFF	TGCAGCGACTTAGGGACAGGCTACAATGAGCAGTTCTTC
.	.	TRBJ1-4	TRBV14	CASSLLGISANEKLFF	TGTGCCAGCAGCCTACTAGGGATTTCGGCTAATGAAAAACTGTTTTTT
.	once	TRBJ1-2	TRBV5-6	CASSGTGNGYTF	TGTGCCAGCAGTGGTACAGGGAATGGCTACACCTTC
.	.	TRBJ1-1	TRBV11-3	CASSVRGNTEAFF	TGTGCCAGCAGCGTCAGGGGGAACACTGAAGCTTTCTTT
.	.	TRBJ2-2	TRBV2	CASSVAENTGELFF	TGTGCCAGCAGTGTGGCAGAAAACACCGGGGAGCTGTTTTTT
TRBD1	.	TRBJ1-5	TRBV27	CASSLYPGQGKLSQHF	TGTGCCAGCAGCCTATATCCGGGACAGGGAAAGTTGTCCCAGCATTTT
.	.	TRBJ2-1	TRBV7-3	CASSPMLSTNEQFF	TGTGCCAGCAGTCCGATGTTGAGTACCAATGAGCAGTTCTTC
TRBD1	.	TRBJ1-4	TRBV19	CASSLFGQANEKLFF	TGTGCCAGTAGTTTGTTCGGACAGGCTAATGAAAAACTGTTTTTT
TRBD2	.	TRBJ2-2	TRBV28	CASSQFSGRRAGELFF	TGTGCCAGCAGTCAATTTAGCGGGAGACGAGCCGGGGAGCTGTTTTTT
.	.	TRBJ2-1	TRBV10-3	CAIRGSSYNEQFF	TGTGCCATCAGGGGGAGCTCCTACAATGAGCAGTTCTTC
TRBD2	.	TRBJ2-7	TRBV6-5	CASSTRTSGSYEQYF	TGTGCCAGCAGTACAAGGACTAGCGGCTCCTACGAGCAGTACTTC